The 28 T cell receptor beta chains reported below all come from one sample, sequenced in a study of blood T cell repertoires in COVID-19. TCRdb keeps only in-frame clones here, not all; method: immunoSEQ multiplex PCR. The sample consists of 270,000 or so clones, under 90% of them appearing once. Sequenced sample: peripheral blood. These receptors originate from a woman between 40 and 55 years old who had recovered from COVID-19.

This chain uses TRBV4-1 with TRBJ2-6; no definite D call. Per germline, CDR1 MGHRA and CDR2 YSYEKL. The CDR3 is made up of 17 amino acids. Deletions cut 1 base from V and 1 base from J, with 11 bases between. In DNA, the CDR3 is TGCGCCAGCAGCCAAGGTCACTTGGTTTCTGGGGCCAACGTCCTGACTTTC. It yields the protein CASSQGHLVSGANVLTF.

The chain combines TRBV9 with TRBJ2-7; TRBD1 agrees at 7 bases. Germline CDR1 SGDLS, CDR2 YYNGEE. V gave up 2 bases and J gave up 2 bases; unmatched junction bases: 4. This CDR3 has 14 amino acids. The CDR3 region has the DNA TGTGCCAGCAGCGTGGGGGACAGTACCTACGAGCAGTACTTC. This encodes CASSVGDSTYEQYF.

The CDR3 DNA sequence: TGTGCCAGCACCCGGGTCCCAAGTAGGGAGCTGTTTTTT. This gives the protein CASTRVPSRELFF. The chain is built from TRBV12-3 or TRBV12-4 and TRBJ2-2; D gene uncertain. The CDR3 is 13 residues long. V lost 7 bases to trimming and J lost 9 bases, with 15 bases between them.

CDR3 DNA: TGTGCCAGCAGTTCCGGAGCGCGGAGCAATCAGCCCCAGCATTTT. It translates to CASSSGARSNQPQHF. This rearrangement joins TRBV27 to TRBJ1-5; D is uncertain. Deletions cut 4 bases from V and 1 base from J, with 11 bases between. This CDR3 contains 15 residues. Germline V gene data show CDR1 as MNHEY and CDR2 as SMNVEV (reference sequence).

The rearrangement joins TRBV15 to TRBJ2-3; perhaps TRBD1 as D (5 bases). In germline, CDR1 is LNHNV, CDR2 YYDKDF (reference sequence). CDR3 length: 16 residues. The V gene lost 0 bases and the J gene lost 4 bases, with 14 bases spanning the gap. CDR3 bases: TGTGCCACCAGCAGAGATTTGGACACTGGGGCAGATACGCAGTATTTT. This gives the protein CATSRDLDTGADTQYF.

The rearrangement links TRBV12-5 to TRBJ1-2; the match to TRBD1 covers 9 bases. The CDR3 contains 13 residues. J lost 12 bases, V lost 5 bases, and 10 bases had no gene match. Germline-derived CDR1 and CDR2 are LGHNT and FRNRAP. Here the CDR3 reads CASGAGTGRENTF. The CDR3 nucleotides are TGTGCTAGTGGTGCCGGGACAGGGCGGGAGAACACCTTC.

The chain is built from TRBV10-3 and TRBJ1-5, with TRBD1 matching 7 bases. Trimming cost V 2 bases and J 5 bases; bases outside gene matches: 6. CDR3 length: 15 residues. Germline assignment: CDR1 ENHRY and CDR2 SYGVKD. The CDR3 DNA reads as TGTGCCATCAGTGAGACTCAGGGGGGCGATCAGCCCCAGCATTTT. It encodes CAISETQGGDQPQHF.

The chain is built from TRBV25-1 and TRBJ1-2; D gene uncertain. The V gene lost 2 bases and the J gene lost 5 bases, with 9 bases spanning the gap. CDR3 length: 13 amino acids. CDR1 is MGHDK and CDR2 is SYGVNS in the germline V gene. CDR3 coding DNA: TGTGCCAGCAGTGAAGCGGCTCGGTATGGCTACACCTTC. Translation gives CASSEAARYGYTF.

V gene TRBV6-6 combines with J gene TRBJ2-7, with 12 bases fitting TRBD1. The CDR3 length is 15 residues. Germline CDR1 is MNHNY and CDR2 is SVGAGI (reference sequence). J lost 4 bases, V lost 1 base, and 2 bases had no gene match. This chain's CDR3 is CASSYWGQGAYEQYF. The CDR3 bases are TGTGCCAGCAGTTACTGGGGACAGGGGGCTTACGAGCAGTACTTC.

This chain uses TRBV5-1 with TRBJ2-3, with 7 bases aligning to TRBD1. V trimming: 7 bases; J trimming: 3 bases; junction bases outside the gene matches: 2. The CDR3 is 12 residues long. The germline V gene has CDR1 SGHRS and CDR2 YFSETQ. As DNA, the CDR3 is TGCGCCAGCGGGGACAGTACAGATACGCAGTATTTT. Protein: CASGDSTDTQYF.

This clone appeared once. The chain has TRBV28 and TRBJ1-4, with D perhaps TRBD1 (6 bases). Germline-derived CDR1 and CDR2 are MDHEN and SYDVKM. Trimming pared 4 bases from V and 6 bases from J, leaving 9 bases between. This CDR3 contains 13 residues. CDR3 residues: CASSSRGDEKLFF. The CDR3 DNA is TGTGCCAGCAGTTCCAGGGGTGATGAAAAACTGTTTTTT.

The chain couples TRBV2 to TRBJ2-3, with 11 bases aligning to TRBD2. Germline values: CDR1 SNHLY, CDR2 FYNNEI. The CDR3 spans 16 residues. The J segment lost 2 bases and the V segment lost 6 bases, leaving 7 bases of the junction unmatched. CDR3 protein: CASSDGTSGFTDTQYF. The DNA for the CDR3 is TGTGCCAGCAGCGATGGGACTAGCGGATTCACAGATACGCAGTATTTT. Full variable domain (missing parts from reference TRBV2 and TRBJ2-3): EPEVTQTPSHQVTQMGQEVILRCVPISNHLYFYWYRQILGQKVEFLVSFYNNEISEKSEIFDDQFSVERPDGSNFTLKIRSTKLEDSAMYFCASSDGTSGFTDTQYFGPGTRLTVL.

V usage is TRBV5-1 and J usage is TRBJ2-2; the match to TRBD1 covers 8 bases. V lost 4 bases and J lost 3; bases outside the gene matches: 5. Germline V gene sequence: CDR1 SGHRS, CDR2 YFSETQ. The CDR3 runs to 15 residues. The CDR3 protein is CASSAQGADTGELFF. CDR3 coding DNA: TGCGCCAGCAGCGCCCAGGGGGCGGACACCGGGGAGCTGTTTTTT.

V gene TRBV24-1 combines with J gene TRBJ1-2; D possibly corresponds to TRBD1 (5 bases). Trimming removed 6 bases from V and 6 bases from J, with 10 bases in between. CDR1 is KGHDR and CDR2 is SFDVKD in the germline V gene. The CDR3 contains 12 residues. Here the CDR3 reads CATSFRGDGYTF. CDR3 sequence (DNA): TGTGCCACCAGTTTCCGGGGGGATGGCTACACCTTC.

This clone was detected only a few times. The chain carries TRBV11-1 and TRBJ2-1; D gene ambiguous. Germline assignment: CDR1 SGHAT and CDR2 FQDESV (reference sequence). This CDR3 has 13 amino acids. Trimming took 5 bases from V and 5 from J, leaving 10 bases between them. CDR3 in amino acids: CASSPSLNNEQFF. For the CDR3, the DNA is TGTGCCAGCAGCCCCTCCCTTAACAATGAGCAGTTCTTC.

The rearrangement links TRBV27 to TRBJ2-7; 10 positions agree with TRBD2. Germline values: CDR1 MNHEY, CDR2 SMNVEV (reference sequence). Trimming took 6 bases from V and 12 from J; bases not matched to a gene: 11. The CDR3 sequence is 13 residues long. The DNA for the CDR3 is TGTGCCAGCAGACGGACTAGCGGCCGCAGGGCGTACTTC. This codes for CASRRTSGRRAYF.

This clone was seen once. The chain joins TRBV19 to TRBJ2-7; 9 nucleotides line up with TRBD1. The length of the CDR3 is 16 residues. Germline trimming cut 4 bases from V and 5 bases from J; bases unmatched to any gene: 12. CDR1 and CDR2 from the germline V gene are LNHDA and SQIVND (reference sequence). CDR3 sequence (DNA): TGTGCCAGTAGTAGGGACAACACGGGACAGGGAAACGAGCAGTACTTC. It translates to CASSRDNTGQGNEQYF.

This rearrangement joins TRBV30 to TRBJ1-1, with a possible D match to TRBD1 (5 bases). There are 13 residues in the CDR3. Germline V gene sequence: CDR1 GTSNPN, CDR2 SVGIG (reference sequence). Deletions cut 0 bases from V and 8 bases from J, with 13 bases between. The CDR3 here is CAWSVGQGGEAFF. The CDR3 nucleotides are TGTGCCTGGAGTGTAGGGCAGGGAGGGGAAGCTTTCTTT.

This clone was recorded only once. J is TRBJ2-1 and V is TRBV14, with 9 bases lining up with TRBD2. This CDR3 comprises 19 residues. Unmatched junction bases numbered 14, after V lost 4 bases and J lost 1 base. Germline CDR1 reads SGHDN; CDR2 reads FVKESK. Here the CDR3 reads CASSPTMEASGMSYNEQFF. CDR3 coding DNA: TGTGCCAGCAGCCCTACTATGGAGGCTAGCGGGATGTCCTACAATGAGCAGTTCTTC.

The CDR3 sequence: CATSRDRGEQFF. The DNA of the CDR3 is TGTGCCACCAGCAGAGATAGGGGTGAGCAGTTCTTC. J is TRBJ2-1 and V is TRBV15; D perhaps matches TRBD1 (5 bases). CDR1 is LNHNV and CDR2 is YYDKDF in the germline V gene (reference sequence). This CDR3 has 12 residues. Trimming took off 0 bases at V and 9 bases at J, with 6 bases between the two ends.

V and J are TRBV19 and TRBJ2-7; possible D gene TRBD2, 6 bases. The CDR3 is 12 residues long. Germline-derived CDR1 and CDR2 are LNHDA and SQIVND (reference sequence). The V end was cut by 6 bases, the J end by 5 bases, with 11 bases between. The CDR3 spells CASRRGGDEQYF. The CDR3 DNA is TGTGCCAGTAGACGCGGCGGGGACGAGCAGTACTTC.

J is TRBJ2-5 and V is TRBV24-1; 8 positions agree with TRBD2. With 5 bases clipped from V and 4 bases from J, the junction kept 8 bases outside the gene matches. Germline lookup yields CDR1 KGHDR and CDR2 SFDVKD. The length of the CDR3 is 15 residues. CDR3 DNA: TGTGCCACCAGTGCAAGGACTAGCCTTGGAGAGACCCAGTACTTC. Residues: CATSARTSLGETQYF.

This sequence joins TRBV6-6 and TRBJ2-7, with 8 bases lining up with TRBD1. V gave up 4 bases and J gave up 5 bases; unmatched junction bases: 7. The CDR3 extends over 14 amino acids. Germline V gives CDR1 MNHNY, CDR2 SVGAGI (reference sequence). CDR3 DNA: TGTGCCAGCAGTTCGGACAGGGTGAAGAACGAGCAGTACTTC. This encodes CASSSDRVKNEQYF.

The CDR3 sequence is CASSDDRLAEFFYEQYF. The CDR3 DNA is TGTGCCAGCAGTGACGATAGACTAGCGGAGTTCTTCTACGAGCAGTACTTC. The V and J genes are TRBV6-1 and TRBJ2-7; TRBD2 matches 9 bases. The J segment lost 3 bases and the V segment lost 3 bases, leaving 12 bases of the junction unmatched. The CDR3 runs 17 residues. CDR1 is MNHNS, CDR2 SASEGT, per germline.

V is TRBV14 and J is TRBJ2-7; possibly TRBD1 for D (6 bases). Trimming took off 6 bases at V and 3 bases at J, with 12 bases between the two ends. The germline gives CDR1 SGHDN, CDR2 FVKESK. The CDR3 contains 13 residues. DNA of the CDR3: TGTGCCAGCAGTGGCGTACAGGGCTACGAGCAGTACTTC. Protein product: CASSGVQGYEQYF.

The V and J genes are TRBV10-3 and TRBJ2-1, with TRBD2 identical over 8 bases. Germline lookup yields CDR1 ENHRY and CDR2 SYGVKD. The junction had 9 bases not matched to a gene; V was cut back by 4 bases and J by 7 bases. The CDR3 has 15 amino acids. Here the CDR3 DNA reads TGTGCCATCAGTGGGTCGCGGGAGGAGGAGAATGAGCAGTTCTTC. Protein product: CAISGSREEENEQFF.

This clone was seen only once. The V call is TRBV18, the J call TRBJ1-4; 11 positions agree with TRBD1. The trim removed 2 bases at V and 8 bases at J, leaving 13 bases unmatched. The germline V gene encodes CDR1 KGHSH and CDR2 LQKENI. There are 18 residues in the CDR3. In DNA form, the CDR3 reads TGTGCCAGCTCACCATCCGGACAGGGGGCTCTAGGAAGCGAAAAACTGTTTTTT. It specifies CASSPSGQGALGSEKLFF.

This clone was detected once. At the DNA level, this CDR3 is encoded by other sequences in the same sample as well. This chain links TRBV5-6 with TRBJ2-7, with unresolved D. The V gene lost 1 base and the J gene lost 4 bases, with 9 bases spanning the gap. This CDR3 has 13 residues. Germline CDR1 is SGHDT and CDR2 is YYEEEE. The CDR3 DNA reads TGTGCCAGCAGCTTGAGTAGCAGATACGAGCAGTACTTC. Its translation: CASSLSSRYEQYF. The variable domain in full, completed from reference TRBV5-6 and TRBJ2-7, reads DAGVTQSPTHLIKTRGQQVTLRCSPKSGHDTVSWYQQALGQGPQFIFQYYEEEERQRGNFPDRFSGHQFPNYSSELNVNALLLGDSALYLCASSLSSRYEQYFGPGTRLTVT.